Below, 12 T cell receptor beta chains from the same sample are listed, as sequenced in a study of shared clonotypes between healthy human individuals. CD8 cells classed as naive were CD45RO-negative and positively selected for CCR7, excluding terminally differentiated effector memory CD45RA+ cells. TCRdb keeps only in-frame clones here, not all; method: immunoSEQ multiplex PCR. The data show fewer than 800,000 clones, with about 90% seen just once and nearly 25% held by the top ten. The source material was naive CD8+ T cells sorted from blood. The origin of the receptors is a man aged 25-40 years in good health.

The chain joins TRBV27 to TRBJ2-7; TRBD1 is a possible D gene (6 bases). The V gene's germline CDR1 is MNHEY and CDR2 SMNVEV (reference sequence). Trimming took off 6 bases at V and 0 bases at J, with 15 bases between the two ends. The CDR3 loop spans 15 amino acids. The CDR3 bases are TGTGCCAGCAGGATCACAGGGACGGGCTCCTACGAGCAGTACTTC. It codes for CASRITGTGSYEQYF.

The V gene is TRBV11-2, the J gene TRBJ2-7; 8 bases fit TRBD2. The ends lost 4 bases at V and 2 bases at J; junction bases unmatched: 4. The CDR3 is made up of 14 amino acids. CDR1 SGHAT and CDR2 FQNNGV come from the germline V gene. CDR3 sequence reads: CASSSGLGTYEQYF. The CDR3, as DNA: TGTGCCAGCAGCTCGGGACTAGGGACCTACGAGCAGTACTTC.

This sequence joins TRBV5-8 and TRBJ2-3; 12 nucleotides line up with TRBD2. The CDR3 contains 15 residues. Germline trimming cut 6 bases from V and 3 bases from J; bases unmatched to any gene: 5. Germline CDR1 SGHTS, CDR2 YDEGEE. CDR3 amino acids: CASTMGTSGTDTQYF. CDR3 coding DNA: TGTGCCAGCACCATGGGGACTAGCGGGACAGATACGCAGTATTTT.

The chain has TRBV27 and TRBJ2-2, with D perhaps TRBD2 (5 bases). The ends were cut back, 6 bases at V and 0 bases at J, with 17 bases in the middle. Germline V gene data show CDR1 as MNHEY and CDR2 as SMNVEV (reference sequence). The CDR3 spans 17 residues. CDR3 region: CASSKLEELANTGELFF. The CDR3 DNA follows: TGTGCCAGCAGCAAATTGGAGGAACTGGCGAACACCGGGGAGCTGTTTTTT.

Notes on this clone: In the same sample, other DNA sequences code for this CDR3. CDR3 in amino acids: CASSLRGTGELFF. The CDR3 DNA sequence: TGTGCCAGCAGTTTAAGGGGGACCGGGGAGCTGTTTTTT. The chain employs TRBV28 and TRBJ2-2, with a possible D match to TRBD1 (6 bases). Trimming left V 2 bases short and J 5 bases short, with 6 bases between. CDR3 length equals 13 residues. Germline V CDR1 and CDR2: MDHEN, SYDVKM. Supplemented by reference TRBV28 and TRBJ2-2, the full variable domain reads DVKVTQSSRYLVKRTGEKVFLECVQDMDHENMFWYRQDPGLGLRLIYFSYDVKMKEKGDIPEGYSVSREKKERFSLILESASTNQTSMYLCASSLRGTGELFFGEGSRLTVL.

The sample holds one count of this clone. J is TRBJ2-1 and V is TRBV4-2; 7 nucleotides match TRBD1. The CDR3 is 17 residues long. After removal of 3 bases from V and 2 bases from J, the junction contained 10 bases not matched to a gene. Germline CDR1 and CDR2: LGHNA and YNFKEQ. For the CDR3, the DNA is TGTGCCAGCAGCCAGGGGATGGCGACAGGGCCCTACAATGAGCAGTTCTTC. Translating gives CASSQGMATGPYNEQFF.

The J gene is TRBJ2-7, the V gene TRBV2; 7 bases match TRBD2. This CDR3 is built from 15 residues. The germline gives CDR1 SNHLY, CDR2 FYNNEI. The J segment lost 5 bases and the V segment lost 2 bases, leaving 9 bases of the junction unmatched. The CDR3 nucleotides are TGTGCCAGCAGTGAAATGGCGGGAGCTACCCACGAGCAGTACTTC. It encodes CASSEMAGATHEQYF.

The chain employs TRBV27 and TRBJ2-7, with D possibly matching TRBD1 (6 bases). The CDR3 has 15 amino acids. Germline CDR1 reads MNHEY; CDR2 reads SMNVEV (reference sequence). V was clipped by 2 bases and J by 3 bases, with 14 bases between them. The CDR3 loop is CASSLQTGMDYEQYF. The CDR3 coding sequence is TGTGCCAGCAGTTTACAAACAGGGATGGACTACGAGCAGTACTTC.

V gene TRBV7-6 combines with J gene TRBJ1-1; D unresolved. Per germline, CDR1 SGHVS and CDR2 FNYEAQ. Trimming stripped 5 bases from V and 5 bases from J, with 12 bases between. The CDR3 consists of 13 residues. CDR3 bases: TGTGCCAGCAGCCAGAGATCGGGGACTGAAGCTTTCTTT. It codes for CASSQRSGTEAFF.

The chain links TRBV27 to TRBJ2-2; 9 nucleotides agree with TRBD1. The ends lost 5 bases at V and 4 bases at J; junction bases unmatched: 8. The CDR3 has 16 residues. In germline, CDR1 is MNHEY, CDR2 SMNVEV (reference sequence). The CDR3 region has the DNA TGTGCCAGCAGTATTACAGGGGGCGTGGGCACCGGGGAGCTGTTTTTT. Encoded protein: CASSITGGVGTGELFF.

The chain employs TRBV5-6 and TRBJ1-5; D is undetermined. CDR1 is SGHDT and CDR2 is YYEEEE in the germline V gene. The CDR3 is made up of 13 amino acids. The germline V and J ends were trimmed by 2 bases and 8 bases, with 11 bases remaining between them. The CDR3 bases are TGTGCCAGCAGCTTAGGGAAGTCGGAGCCCCAGCATTTT. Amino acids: CASSLGKSEPQHF.

CDR3 nucleotides: TGTGCCAGCAGCTGGGCCATGGGGCTCTACAATGAGCAGTTCTTC. It translates to CASSWAMGLYNEQFF. The chain has TRBV7-2 and TRBJ2-1, with D possibly being TRBD1 (5 bases). The V and J ends lost 4 bases and 3 bases respectively, with 13 bases between them. This CDR3 has 15 residues. Per germline, CDR1 SGHTA and CDR2 FQGNSA.